This TCR beta chain was sequenced in a study of control samples from healthy donors and cancer patients. CDR3 length: 15 amino acids. Losses at the gene ends were 3 bases for V and 3 bases for J; bases not matched to a gene: 1. CDR1 SGHTA and CDR2 FQGNSA come from the germline V gene. The protocol was immunoSEQ multiplex PCR, while the TCRdb copy is restricted to in-frame clones and leaves out a portion. This sample yields some 150,000 clones, of which just under 95% are seen a single time; around 14% belongs to the top ten. This chain links TRBV7-2 with TRBJ2-1; 11 bases match TRBD2. This receptor was obtained from a man aged 55-75 years with colorectal cancer. What was sequenced was PBMCs. DNA for the CDR3: TGTGCCAGCAGCTTGACTAGCGGGATCTACAATGAGCAGTTCTTC. This codes for CASSLTSGIYNEQFF.